This T cell receptor (beta chain) was found in a study of Graves' ophthalmopathy and Graves' hyperthyroidism. Background on the study: Prior to any treatment, peripheral blood was collected at the time of initial diagnosis.

Amplification from RNA transcripts yielded the TCR beta CDR3 regions. RT-PCR in the first round used HTBI primers; a second-round multiplex PCR followed. TCRdb re-derived calls from the multiplex PCR reads in MiXCR, one entry per CDR3 protein. This sample has 200,000 to 250,000 distinct CDR3 sequences, with 20% to 25% found just once. In donors with ophthalmopathy, activity was moderate-to-severe, with CAS ≥3, NOSPECS ≥4 and duration under 3 months. This clonotype was observed many times. Its cognate antigen is unknown. The CDR3 is made up of 14 amino acids. The germline V and J ends were trimmed by 6 bases and 0 bases, with 9 bases remaining between them. Study outcomes and limitations: The authors also found most expanded thyroid clonotypes above 0.001 frequency in blood.

The gene calls are TRBV12-3 or TRBV12-4 and TRBJ1-3, with D hard to call. Sequencing was carried out using peripheral blood. The TCR sequence derives from a woman in her 50s with Graves' ophthalmopathy. The CDR3 loop is CASRTRSSGNTIYF. CDR3 nucleotides: TGTGCCAGCAGGACAAGGTCCTCTGGAAACACCATATATTTT.